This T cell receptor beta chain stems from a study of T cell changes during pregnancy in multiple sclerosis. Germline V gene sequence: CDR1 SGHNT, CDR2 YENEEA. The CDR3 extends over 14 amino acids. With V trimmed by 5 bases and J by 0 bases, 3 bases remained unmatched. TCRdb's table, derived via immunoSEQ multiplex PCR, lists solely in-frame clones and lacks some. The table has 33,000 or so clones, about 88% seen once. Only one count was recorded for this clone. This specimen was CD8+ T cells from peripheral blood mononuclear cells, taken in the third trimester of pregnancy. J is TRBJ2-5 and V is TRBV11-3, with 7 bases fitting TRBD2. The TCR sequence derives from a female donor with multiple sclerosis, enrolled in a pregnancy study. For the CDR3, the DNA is TGTGCCAGCAGCCGCGGGACTAACCAAGAGACCCAGTACTTC. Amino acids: CASSRGTNQETQYF.